These 12 T cell receptor beta chains were sequenced from one sample in a study of blood T cell repertoires in COVID-19. The data were produced by immunoSEQ multiplex PCR, yet TCRdb's version contains in-frame clones alone and is incomplete. The sample has approximately 240,000 clones; under 85% are singletons. Sequenced material: peripheral blood. The origin of the receptors is a human donor in a cohort sampled during active COVID-19.

This clone was seen only a few times. This chain uses TRBV4-2 with TRBJ2-7; the D gene is possibly TRBD1 (6 bases). Deletions cut 2 bases from V and 3 bases from J, with 8 bases between. The CDR3 contains 13 residues. CDR1 LGHNA and CDR2 YNFKEQ come from the germline V gene. CDR3 sequence: CASSQRQDYEQYF. DNA for the CDR3: TGTGCCAGCAGCCAAAGACAGGACTACGAGCAGTACTTC.

The chain couples TRBV29-1 to TRBJ1-1; D is unclear. This CDR3 has 11 residues. From germline, CDR1 is SQVTM and CDR2 ANQGSEA. Trimming removed 7 bases at V and 5 bases at J, with 11 bases between. The CDR3 region is CSGGGATEAFF. The CDR3 bases are TGCAGCGGGGGTGGAGCGACTGAAGCTTTCTTT.

Here the CDR3 DNA reads TGTGCCAGCAGTCAGACAGGGGGCCATGGCTACACCTTC. Translated: CASSQTGGHGYTF. The chain links TRBV28 to TRBJ1-2; 10 bases are a match to TRBD1. CDR1 is MDHEN and CDR2 is SYDVKM in the germline V gene. This CDR3 has 13 amino acids. Germline trimming cut 5 bases from V and 6 bases from J; bases unmatched to any gene: 3.

This clone has just a few counts. The V gene is TRBV5-1, the J gene TRBJ1-2; D gene uncertain. Per germline, CDR1 SGHRS and CDR2 YFSETQ. The V end lost 5 bases, the J end lost 2 bases, and 7 bases lay between the germline ends. There are 12 residues in the CDR3. The CDR3 protein is CASSVSNYGYTF. Written as DNA, the CDR3 is TGCGCCAGCAGTGTCTCGAACTATGGCTACACCTTC. Filled out from reference TRBV5-1 and TRBJ1-2, the complete variable domain reads KAGVTQTPRYLIKTRGQQVTLSCSPISGHRSVSWYQQTPGQGLQFLFEYFSETQRNKGNFPGRFSGRQFSNSRSEMNVSTLELGDSALYLCASSVSNYGYTFGSGTRLTVV.

The V call is TRBV11-2, the J call TRBJ1-3, with TRBD1 matching over 7 bases. This CDR3 is 16 amino acids long. Trimming removed 4 bases from V and 7 bases from J; junction bases left unmatched: 13. Germline V CDR1 and CDR2: SGHAT, FQNNGV. For the CDR3, the DNA is TGTGCCAGCAGCTCCTTGAGGGGGCAGGAAGGGAACACCATATATTTT. It codes for CASSSLRGQEGNTIYF.

V gene TRBV6-5 combines with J gene TRBJ2-7; the match to TRBD2 covers 12 bases. V lost 10 bases, J lost 2 bases, and 6 bases stayed unmatched. The CDR3 has 14 residues. From germline, CDR1 is MNHEY and CDR2 SVGAGI. DNA for the CDR3: TGTGCCACCCTGAGGACTAGCGGGACCTACGAGCAGTACTTC. Its translation: CATLRTSGTYEQYF.

The gene calls are TRBV7-6 and TRBJ2-7, with no clear D. Germline V gives CDR1 SGHVS, CDR2 FNYEAQ. Between the trimmed V and J ends, which lost 1 base and 0 bases, there was a span of 13 bases. CDR3 length: 16 residues. CDR3: CASSLEARPDSYEQYF. The DNA for the CDR3 is TGTGCCAGCAGCTTAGAGGCCAGGCCGGACTCCTACGAGCAGTACTTC.

This chain joins TRBV30 and TRBJ1-2; tentative D call: TRBD1 (5 bases). V was shortened by 3 bases and J by 4 bases, with 9 bases between the two germline ends. Germline V lookup: CDR1 GTSNPN, CDR2 SVGIG (reference sequence). The CDR3 extends over 12 amino acids. Here the CDR3 DNA reads TGTGCCTGGAGCAGGGATCTCTATGGCTACACCTTC. It codes for CAWSRDLYGYTF.

The chain uses TRBV27 and TRBJ2-7; 11 nucleotides match TRBD1. Germline CDR1 is MNHEY and CDR2 is SMNVEV (reference sequence). The CDR3 is made up of 12 amino acids. The junction had 2 bases not matched to a gene; V was cut back by 11 bases and J by 2 bases. This CDR3 reads CAAGQGAYEQYF. The CDR3 DNA reads TGTGCCGCGGGACAGGGGGCCTACGAGCAGTACTTC.

The chain links TRBV29-1 to TRBJ2-3, with D possibly being TRBD1 (5 bases). The CDR3 runs 13 residues. Germline loops: CDR1 SQVTM, CDR2 ANQGSEA. V was pared by 1 base and J by 6 bases, with 11 bases between. For the CDR3, the DNA is TGCAGCGTTGAAGTTCGTGGGGCGGATACGCAGTATTTT. Its protein is CSVEVRGADTQYF.

A few counts support this clone. The chain employs TRBV10-3 and TRBJ2-3, with 14 bases identical to TRBD2. Germline CDR1 reads ENHRY; CDR2 reads SYGVKD. CDR3 length: 14 amino acids. V shed 10 bases, J shed 5 bases, and the junction held 5 bases outside the gene matches. CDR3 nucleotides: TGTGCCACCCGGACTAGCGGGGGGAAAGATACGCAGTATTTT. This encodes CATRTSGGKDTQYF.

The chain links TRBV11-2 to TRBJ1-1; 8 bases map to TRBD1. The CDR3 consists of 14 residues. In germline, CDR1 is SGHAT, CDR2 FQNNGV. Germline trimming cut 4 bases from V and 8 bases from J; bases unmatched to any gene: 9. The CDR3 coding sequence is TGTGCCAGCAGCTCACAACCGGACAGGGTCGAAGCTTTCTTT. This sequence encodes CASSSQPDRVEAFF.